This T cell receptor beta chain was documented in a study of blood T cell repertoires in COVID-19 (dated by TCRdb to the early 2020s). A note on the overall study: The collaborator samples originated in the United States, Italy and Spain and spanned the acute and convalescent phases of COVID-19. The dataset comprised deeply sampled blood TCRbeta repertoires from subjects exposed to, actively infected with, or recovered from COVID-19. The material from the prospective study consisted of cDNA or gDNA derived from T cells, B-cell-depleted T cells, or PBMCs. Nearly every sample came with metadata listing a de-identified subject ID, COVID-19 status, age in years and sex. Where available, HLA class I and class II types were taken from metadata supplied by the sample provider and were not determined by assay-based typing. The samples were drawn from two sources: the first 160 participants of the ongoing ImmuneRACE study, and over 950 subjects contributed by 6 global collaborators. The repertoires were made available in a free public database intended to serve as a resource for research on the immune response to SARS-CoV-2. Beyond this particular receptor, the publication reports: How much clinical and demographic metadata was included differed by source and by participant, and the metadata was provided uncurated.

TCRbeta CDR3 regions were amplified from genomic DNA using the immunoSEQ Assay, a bias-controlled multiplex PCR. The study's own analysis went as follows. The number of nucleated cells in each sample was estimated by amplification of reference gene primers within the assay. Sequence reads were collapsed and filtered to measure the absolute abundance of every unique TCRbeta CDR3 rearrangement. For each sample, productive Simpson clonality was calculated as the square root of Simpson's diversity index across productive rearrangements. Not all clones reach the TCRdb copy of this immuneACCESS table, which keeps in-frame sequences only. Checked studies attribute under half of the gap to unresolved V genes and leave the rest unexplained. The V and J calls and clone size come from that table; D and trimming were worked out from the DNA. The sample profile shows around 250,000 clones; 80% to 85% of them were found once. The ten most abundant clones make up more than 1.5% of the sample.

Comments on this clone: The antigen it binds to is not known. Base qualities are not at hand, and no much larger clone is one base apart.

A second Seattle source provided samples from volunteer blood donors who had recovered from COVID-19. Whole blood was collected in K2EDTA tubes by collaborating institutions according to the institutions' own protocols. Collaborator samples were shipped for TCRbeta analysis as frozen whole blood, isolated PBMCs, or DNA extracted from either sample type. Sequenced: peripheral blood. The TCR originated in a middle-aged woman who had recovered from COVID-19.

CDR3 region: CAFRTGIEETQYF. The bases read TGCGCCTTTCGGACAGGGATAGAAGAGACCCAGTACTTC. This chain is built from TRBV10-1 and TRBJ2-5; 8 junctional bases match TRBD1. As encoded in the germline V gene (reference sequence), CDR1 is WNHNN while CDR2 is SYGVQD. The CDR3 spans 13 residues, from the cysteine through the phenylalanine. Just CDR3 DNA is preserved here, 39 bases in frame from base 1. Trimming leaves V shorter by 11 bases and J shorter by 3 bases, with the junction holding 8 bases beyond the gene matches.